These 23 T cell receptor beta chains were all obtained from the same sample, sequenced in a study of shared clonotypes between healthy human individuals. Some clones are missing from TCRdb's copy, which holds only in-frame ones; the method was immunoSEQ multiplex PCR. This repertoire shows about 2.4 million clones, 90% to 95% found once; its top ten account for 0.36%. Sequences were obtained from naive CD4+ T cells from PBMCs. Described subset: CD45RA+ positively selected. These receptors all come from a man younger than 30 in good health. Some clones in this sample may be carry-over from other donors' samples.

The chain combines TRBV25-1 with TRBJ2-7, with unresolved D. V dropped 3 bases and J dropped 2 bases, with 8 bases sitting between them. Germline CDR1 MGHDK, CDR2 SYGVNS. The CDR3 is made up of 13 amino acids. The CDR3 sequence: CASSDPQTYEQYF. The CDR3, as DNA: TGTGCCAGCAGTGACCCCCAGACCTACGAGCAGTACTTC.

This chain uses TRBV6-5 with TRBJ1-2; TRBD1 matches at 8 bases. The CDR3 sequence is 14 residues long. V trimming: 5 bases; J trimming: 1 base; junction bases outside the gene matches: 3. Per the germline V gene, CDR1 is MNHEY and CDR2 is SVGAGI. The CDR3 DNA is TGTGCCAGCAGTCGACAGGGGCTTAACTATGGCTACACCTTC. Encoded protein: CASSRQGLNYGYTF.

The chain employs TRBV11-2 and TRBJ2-1; 15 bases line up with TRBD2. With 4 bases clipped from V and 7 bases from J, the junction kept 5 bases outside the gene matches. This CDR3 spans 16 amino acids. From germline, CDR1 is SGHAT and CDR2 FQNNGV. The CDR3, as DNA: TGTGCCAGCAGCTGGGGTGGACTAGCGGGAGGGAATGAGCAGTTCTTC. Translated: CASSWGGLAGGNEQFF.

The chain is built from TRBV21-1 and TRBJ2-3; TRBD2 is the table's D call and was not checked against the DNA. TRBV21-1 is classified as a pseudogene. CDR3 size: 21 residues. The CDR3 coding sequence is TGTGCCAGCAGCCTACCAACCGGGACTAGCGGGAGGGCCTTCGACACAGATACGCAGTATTTT. Translated, it gives CASSLPTGTSGRAFDTDTQYF.

The gene calls are TRBV11-1 and TRBJ1-2; 7 bases line up with TRBD1. Germline V gives CDR1 SGHAT, CDR2 FQDESV (reference sequence). This CDR3 region has 15 residues. The ends lost 4 bases at V and 4 bases at J; junction bases unmatched: 9. The DNA for the CDR3 is TGTGCCAGCAGCTGGGGGGGACAGACGACCTATGGCTACACCTTC. Translating gives CASSWGGQTTYGYTF.

The chain employs TRBV15 and TRBJ1-1, with D unresolved. V lost 0 bases to trimming and J lost 7 bases, with 12 bases between them. This CDR3 has 14 amino acids. CDR1 and CDR2 from the germline V gene are LNHNV and YYDKDF (reference sequence). CDR3 nucleotide sequence: TGTGCCACCAGCAGAGATTCACGTTATGGTGAAGCTTTCTTT. Protein sequence: CATSRDSRYGEAFF.

A single count supports this clone. This sequence joins TRBV4-1 and TRBJ2-3; 11 nucleotides agree with TRBD2. J lost 6 bases, V lost 3 bases, and 11 bases had no gene match. The CDR3 covers 17 residues. CDR1 is MGHRA and CDR2 is YSYEKL in the germline V gene. The CDR3 nucleotides read TGCGCCAGCAGCCAGACCGGGACTAGCGGAGCCGAGGATACGCAGTATTTT. Translated, it gives CASSQTGTSGAEDTQYF.

This sequence joins TRBV5-4 and TRBJ1-3, with D possibly being TRBD1 (5 bases). The CDR3 covers 16 residues. V was cut by 0 bases and J by 4 bases, with 14 bases left in between. CDR1 and CDR2 (germline): SGHNT, YYREEE (reference sequence). CDR3 region: CASSLAGAGPGNTIYF. The CDR3 bases are TGTGCCAGCAGCTTGGCCGGGGCGGGTCCCGGAAACACCATATATTTT.

The chain joins TRBV5-1 to TRBJ1-2, with D possibly matching TRBD1 (5 bases). With 1 base removed from V and 2 bases from J, the gap between germline ends came to 12 bases. The CDR3 extends over 15 amino acids. Germline V gene lookup returns CDR1 SGHRS and CDR2 YFSETQ. This CDR3 is CASSLSVGQNYGYTF. The CDR3 bases are TGCGCCAGCAGCTTGTCGGTGGGGCAGAACTATGGCTACACCTTC.

Turning to this clone: The same CDR3 is also encoded by other DNA sequences in this sample. The chain joins TRBV7-3 to TRBJ1-1; no clear D. V was trimmed by 0 bases and J by 3 bases, leaving 5 bases between them. CDR3 length: 13 residues. Per the germline V gene, CDR1 is SGHTA and CDR2 is FQGTGA. CDR3 loop: CASSLTRDTEAFF. CDR3 DNA: TGTGCCAGCAGCTTAACCAGAGACACTGAAGCTTTCTTT.

This sequence joins TRBV28 and TRBJ1-1; weak D call: TRBD1 (6 bases). Per germline, CDR1 MDHEN and CDR2 SYDVKM. V dropped 4 bases and J dropped 11 bases, with 14 bases sitting between them. The CDR3 totals 12 residues. CDR3 sequence: CASSSDRPAAFF. CDR3 nucleotides: TGTGCCAGCAGTTCCGACAGGCCTGCGGCTTTCTTT.

The chain is built from TRBV4-1 and TRBJ2-1; weak D call: TRBD1 (5 bases). Trimming left V 4 bases short and J 4 bases short, with 11 bases between. The CDR3 length is 14 residues. Germline CDR1 is MGHRA and CDR2 is YSYEKL. CDR3 coding DNA: TGCGCCAGCAGCCCCATACCAGGGTACAATGAGCAGTTCTTC. This encodes CASSPIPGYNEQFF.

V gene TRBV7-9 combines with J gene TRBJ2-1; 9 bases are a match to TRBD2. Germline V gene sequence: CDR1 SEHNR, CDR2 FQNEAQ (reference sequence). J gave up 6 bases and V 1 base, and 10 bases lay outside the gene matches. This CDR3 contains 17 residues. The CDR3 DNA reads TGTGCCAGCAGCTTAGGGGCAGGACTAGCGAAGGGCAATGAGCAGTTCTTC. Translating gives CASSLGAGLAKGNEQFF.

This sequence joins TRBV5-1 and TRBJ1-5; a possible D gene is TRBD1 (5 bases). Germline V lookup: CDR1 SGHRS, CDR2 YFSETQ. The CDR3 extends over 16 amino acids. V was clipped by 0 bases and J by 4 bases, with 14 bases between them. Here the CDR3 reads CASSLDGSGLNQPQHF. CDR3 DNA: TGCGCCAGCAGCTTGGATGGATCAGGGTTGAATCAGCCCCAGCATTTT. Using reference TRBV5-1 and TRBJ1-5 for the parts outside the CDR3, the full variable domain is KAGVTQTPRYLIKTRGQQVTLSCSPISGHRSVSWYQQTPGQGLQFLFEYFSETQRNKGNFPGRFSGRQFSNSRSEMNVSTLELGDSALYLCASSLDGSGLNQPQHFGDGTRLSIL.

V and J are TRBV7-9 and TRBJ2-1; 14 nucleotides agree with TRBD2. Per germline, CDR1 SEHNR and CDR2 FQNEAQ (reference sequence). J lost 3 bases, V lost 5 bases, and 6 bases had no gene match. The CDR3 covers 17 residues. The CDR3 DNA reads as TGTGCCAGCAGCCTGGGGACTAGCGGGAGTATCTACAATGAGCAGTTCTTC. Translation gives CASSLGTSGSIYNEQFF. Variable domain in full (rest from reference TRBV7-9 and TRBJ2-1): DTGVSQNPRHKITKRGQNVTFRCDPISEHNRLYWYRQTLGQGPEFLTYFQNEAQLEKSRLLSDRFSAERPKGSFSTLEIQRTEQGDSAMYLCASSLGTSGSIYNEQFFGPGTRLTVL.

The chain combines TRBV7-3 with TRBJ2-5; 10 bases agree with TRBD1. The J call is in doubt because the DNA end fits TRBJ2-7 better. The CDR3 sequence is 14 residues long. Germline loops: CDR1 SGHTA, CDR2 FQGTGA. CDR3 in DNA: TGTGCCAGCAGCTGGGGACAGGGGTTCGGCGAGCAGTACTTC. Protein: CASSWGQGFGEQYF.

This chain connects TRBV4-1 to TRBJ2-1; 7 positions match TRBD1. The CDR3 contains 15 residues. The V and J ends lost 3 bases and 5 bases, in that order; junction bases with no gene match: 7. CDR1 and CDR2 from the germline V gene are MGHRA and YSYEKL. The CDR3 DNA reads as TGCGCCAGCAGCCATGGTGACAGGGACCACAATGAGCAGTTCTTC. It codes for CASSHGDRDHNEQFF.

V usage is TRBV9 and J usage is TRBJ2-5, with D perhaps TRBD1 or TRBD2 (5 bases each). The CDR3 runs to 14 residues. Germline CDR1 reads SGDLS; CDR2 reads YYNGEE. Trimming took off 0 bases at V and 4 bases at J, with 10 bases between the two ends. CDR3 DNA sequence: TGTGCCAGCAGCGTAGACCTAGGGACAGAGACCCAGTACTTC. Protein product: CASSVDLGTETQYF.

The table lists this clone with a count of one. The chain combines TRBV12-1 with TRBJ2-5; the DNA was not compared with TRBD1, the D call given in the table. TRBV12-1 is noted as a pseudogene. The CDR3 is 16 residues long. In DNA, the CDR3 is TGTGCCAGTAGTAGTCCGGGACATCGATCTCCGGAGACCCAGTACTTC. This encodes CASSSPGHRSPETQYF.

The V call is TRBV7-9, the J call TRBJ1-4; 7 nucleotides line up with TRBD1. The germline CDR1 and CDR2 sequences are SEHNR and FQNEAQ (reference sequence). The CDR3 consists of 16 residues. V lost 4 bases to trimming and J lost 6 bases; unmatched junction nucleotides: 11. Written as DNA, the CDR3 is TGTGCCAGCAGCTCCGCCAAGACAGACAGGGATGAAAAACTGTTTTTT. This codes for CASSSAKTDRDEKLFF.

This sequence joins TRBV25-1 and TRBJ1-1, with a weak D call TRBD1 (5 bases). In germline, CDR1 is MGHDK, CDR2 SYGVNS. The V end lost 6 bases, the J end lost 11 bases, and 25 bases lay between the germline ends. The CDR3 spans 15 residues. CDR3 nucleotides: TGTGCCAGCAGCCCCGCCGGACGCCTTCAAGGGGAGGCTTTCTTT. Translating gives CASSPAGRLQGEAFF.

The chain is built from TRBV7-3 and TRBJ1-5, with D tentatively TRBD1 (5 bases). The CDR3 consists of 16 residues. Trimming cost V 5 bases and J 10 bases, with 24 bases left between them. Germline V lookup: CDR1 SGHTA, CDR2 FQGTGA. The CDR3: CASSPTGGASLSPQHF. The CDR3 nucleotides read TGTGCCAGCAGCCCCACAGGCGGGGCCTCTCTTAGTCCCCAGCATTTT.

This clone was seen once. The chain carries TRBV5-1 and TRBJ2-5; D call uncertain. The CDR3 is 14 amino acids. The V gene's germline CDR1 is SGHRS and CDR2 YFSETQ. The V end lost 4 bases, the J end lost 0 bases, and 10 bases lay between the germline ends. Here the CDR3 reads CASSEGSYQETQYF. The CDR3 nucleotides are TGCGCCAGCAGCGAAGGAAGTTACCAAGAGACCCAGTACTTC.